This section outlines one T cell receptor beta chain sequence together with its context. Antigen unknown. V was clipped by 6 bases and J by 1 base; unmatched bases: 4. CDR1 SNHLY and CDR2 FYNNEI come from the germline V gene. CDR3 length: 14 residues. The use of genomic DNA as template underpinned the TCR beta VDJ and CDR3 profiling. TCRdb re-derived calls from the reads in MiXCR, one entry per CDR3 protein. The data hold about 190,000 distinct CDR3 sequences, with 50% to 55% observed a single time. The record originates from a study of CD8+CD57+ T cells in acquired aplastic anemia. Study information: Sorted CD4+ and CD8+ cells gave a mean 3.2 ug DNA, range about 0.19 to 27.4 ug. Healthy donors yielded 8.5 million to 13 million CD4+ cell reads on average. Study-level results: Patients and controls shared 25 to 35 CD8+ CDR3 sequences, which appeared highly expressed in patients and within their immunodominant clones. Between the patient and control groups, CD8+ Simpson's diversity did not differ significantly.

The specimen was sorted CD4+, CD8+, or CD8+CD57+ T cells (not recorded which) from PBMCs. The receptor's source is a human donor in good health, serving as a control. The rearrangement uses TRBV2 and TRBJ2-7, with 9 bases fitting TRBD1. DNA for the CDR3: TGTGCCAGCAGCACCGGGACAGGGTCCTACGAGCAGTACTTC. It yields the protein CASSTGTGSYEQYF. The full variable domain, rest sourced from reference TRBV2 and TRBJ2-7, is EPEVTQTPSHQVTQMGQEVILRCVPISNHLYFYWYRQILGQKVEFLVSFYNNEISEKSEIFDDQFSVERPDGSNFTLKIRSTKLEDSAMYFCASSTGTGSYEQYFGPGTRLTVT.